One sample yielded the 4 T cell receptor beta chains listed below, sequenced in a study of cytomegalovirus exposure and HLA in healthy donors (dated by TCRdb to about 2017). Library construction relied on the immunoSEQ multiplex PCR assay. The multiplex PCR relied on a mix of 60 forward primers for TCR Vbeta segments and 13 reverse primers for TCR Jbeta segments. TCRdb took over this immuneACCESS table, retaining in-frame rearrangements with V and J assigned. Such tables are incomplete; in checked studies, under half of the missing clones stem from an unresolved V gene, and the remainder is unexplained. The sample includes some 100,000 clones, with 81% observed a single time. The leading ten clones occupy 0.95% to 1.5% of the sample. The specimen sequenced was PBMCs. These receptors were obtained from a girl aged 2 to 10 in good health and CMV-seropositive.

The CDR3 spells CASRARREPGNTIYF. CDR3 bases: TGTGCCAGCAGGGCCAGGAGGGAACCCGGAAACACCATATATTTT. V gene TRBV6-1 combines with J gene TRBJ1-3, with no clear D. Germline-derived CDR1 and CDR2 are MNHNS and SASEGT. V was trimmed by 6 bases and J by 4 bases, leaving 16 bases between them. CDR3 size: 15 residues.

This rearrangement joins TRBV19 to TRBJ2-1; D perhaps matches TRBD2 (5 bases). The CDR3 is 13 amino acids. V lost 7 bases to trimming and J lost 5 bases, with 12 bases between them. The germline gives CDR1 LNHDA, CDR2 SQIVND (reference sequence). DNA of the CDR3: TGTGCCAGTATTAGTGTAGCGAACAATGAGCAGTTCTTC. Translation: CASISVANNEQFF.

CDR3 region: CAISVGDSSYEQYF. The CDR3, as DNA: TGTGCCATCAGTGTAGGGGACAGCTCCTACGAGCAGTACTTC. V and J are TRBV10-3 and TRBJ2-7; 7 bases line up with TRBD1. V lost 4 bases, J lost 0 bases, and 3 bases stayed unmatched. Germline CDR1 and CDR2: ENHRY and SYGVKD. The CDR3 is 14 residues long.

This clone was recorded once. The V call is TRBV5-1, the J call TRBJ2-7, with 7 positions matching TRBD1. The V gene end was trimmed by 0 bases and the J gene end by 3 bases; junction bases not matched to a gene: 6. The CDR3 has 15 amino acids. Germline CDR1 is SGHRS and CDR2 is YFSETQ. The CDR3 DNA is TGCGCCAGCAGCTTGGCCACAGGGGTAAACTACGAGCAGTACTTC. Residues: CASSLATGVNYEQYF.